The rows below give T cell receptor beta chains drawn from one sample of a study of blood T cell repertoires in COVID-19. The method was immunoSEQ multiplex PCR; TCRdb's version includes in-frame clones alone and lacks a portion of them. The table shows roughly 120,000 clones, with roughly nine tenths occurring only once. The source material was peripheral blood. These receptors were obtained from a human donor in a cohort sampled during active COVID-19. The CDR3 runs from the conserved cysteine through the conserved F or W. Fields, in order: CDR3 DNA, CDR3 protein, CDR3 length, clone size, V gene, J gene, D gene. The D gene is left open where the match is weak. A clone size is listed for some rows: how often the clone was seen (once, few, many), or a class if it is expanded.

CDR3 DNA: TGTGCCTGGAATTCAGTGCCCCCCGGAAACACCATATATTTT; CDR3 protein: CAWNSVPPGNTIYF; CDR3 length: 14; clone size: .; V gene: TRBV30; J gene: TRBJ1-3; D gene: .
CDR3 DNA: TGTGCCAGCAGTACCGGACGGGATAATCAGCCCCAGCATTTT; CDR3 protein: CASSTGRDNQPQHF; CDR3 length: 14; clone size: few; V gene: TRBV6-6; J gene: TRBJ1-5; D gene: .
CDR3 DNA: TGTGCCAGCAGCCAATGGTCTAGCGGAAACAATGAGCAGTTCTTC; CDR3 protein: CASSQWSSGNNEQFF; CDR3 length: 15; clone size: .; V gene: TRBV4-2; J gene: TRBJ2-1; D gene: TRBD2
CDR3 DNA: TGTGCCAGCAGCCTGGCGGGAGTAGGCGAGCAGTACTTC; CDR3 protein: CASSLAGVGEQYF; CDR3 length: 13; clone size: .; V gene: TRBV3-1/TRBV3-2; J gene: TRBJ2-7; D gene: TRBD2
CDR3 DNA: TGTGCCAGCAGCCGTTATAGCAATCAGCCCCAGCATTTT; CDR3 protein: CASSRYSNQPQHF; CDR3 length: 13; clone size: .; V gene: TRBV7-6; J gene: TRBJ1-5; D gene: .
CDR3 DNA: TGTGCCAGCAGACCCCCGGGCGGGGGAGGGGAGACCCAGTACTTC; CDR3 protein: CASRPPGGGGETQYF; CDR3 length: 15; clone size: .; V gene: TRBV3-1/TRBV3-2; J gene: TRBJ2-5; D gene: TRBD2
CDR3 DNA: TGTGCCAGCAGTCGGGACTACTACACCGGGGAGCTGTTTTTT; CDR3 protein: CASSRDYYTGELFF; CDR3 length: 14; clone size: .; V gene: TRBV2; J gene: TRBJ2-2; D gene: TRBD2
CDR3 DNA: TGTGCCACCAGTGGACAGGAGCTGAACATTCAGTACTTC; CDR3 protein: CATSGQELNIQYF; CDR3 length: 13; clone size: once; V gene: TRBV24-1; J gene: TRBJ2-4; D gene: .
CDR3 DNA: TGTGCCAGCAGCTTAGAGCTGGATACGCAGTATTTT; CDR3 protein: CASSLELDTQYF; CDR3 length: 12; clone size: .; V gene: TRBV7-9; J gene: TRBJ2-3; D gene: .
CDR3 DNA: TGCAGCGTGCGTACAGGGTTCGTACCCTATGGCTACACCTTC; CDR3 protein: CSVRTGFVPYGYTF; CDR3 length: 14; clone size: once; V gene: TRBV29-1; J gene: TRBJ1-2; D gene: .
CDR3 DNA: TGTGCCAGCAGCCAGGGACAGTTTAGCAATCAGCCCCAGCATTTT; CDR3 protein: CASSQGQFSNQPQHF; CDR3 length: 15; clone size: .; V gene: TRBV3-1/TRBV3-2; J gene: TRBJ1-5; D gene: TRBD1
CDR3 DNA: TGTGCCAGCAGTGAACTCACAGGGGGGAACACTGAAGCTTTCTTT; CDR3 protein: CASSELTGGNTEAFF; CDR3 length: 15; clone size: .; V gene: TRBV6-1; J gene: TRBJ1-1; D gene: TRBD1
CDR3 DNA: TGTGCCAGCTCACCACCGACAACAACTAATGAAAAACTGTTTTTT; CDR3 protein: CASSPPTTTNEKLFF; CDR3 length: 15; clone size: .; V gene: TRBV18; J gene: TRBJ1-4; D gene: .
CDR3 DNA: TGTGCCAGCAGTCCTAACAGCCCAAACAATCAGCCCCAGCATTTT; CDR3 protein: CASSPNSPNNQPQHF; CDR3 length: 15; clone size: .; V gene: TRBV2; J gene: TRBJ1-5; D gene: .
CDR3 DNA: TGCGCCAGCAGCTTGGAGGGGACAGGGGGGGAAAAACTGTTTTTT; CDR3 protein: CASSLEGTGGEKLFF; CDR3 length: 15; clone size: .; V gene: TRBV5-1; J gene: TRBJ1-4; D gene: TRBD1
CDR3 DNA: TGTGCCAGCAGCTTACAAATCCTACAGGGGGGTCCTGGAAACACCATATATTTT; CDR3 protein: CASSLQILQGGPGNTIYF; CDR3 length: 18; clone size: once; V gene: TRBV7-9; J gene: TRBJ1-3; D gene: TRBD1
CDR3 DNA: TGTGCCAGTAGTGCCTCCGGGTCCTACAATGAGCAGTTCTTC; CDR3 protein: CASSASGSYNEQFF; CDR3 length: 14; clone size: .; V gene: TRBV19; J gene: TRBJ2-1; D gene: .
CDR3 DNA: TGTGCCAGCAGCCCACAGGGGGCCGCCTATGGCTACACCTTC; CDR3 protein: CASSPQGAAYGYTF; CDR3 length: 14; clone size: few; V gene: TRBV7-9; J gene: TRBJ1-2; D gene: TRBD1
CDR3 DNA: TGCGCCAGCAGCTTGAGGCGGGACAGGGCCGACTACGAGCAGTACTTC; CDR3 protein: CASSLRRDRADYEQYF; CDR3 length: 16; clone size: .; V gene: TRBV5-1; J gene: TRBJ2-7; D gene: TRBD1
CDR3 DNA: TGTGCCAGCAGTCAGTACAATGAGCAGTTCTTC; CDR3 protein: CASSQYNEQFF; CDR3 length: 11; clone size: .; V gene: TRBV12-3/TRBV12-4; J gene: TRBJ2-1; D gene: .
CDR3 DNA: TGTGCCAGCAGTCTAGACAGGGAACTAGGGCAGCCCCAGCATTTT; CDR3 protein: CASSLDRELGQPQHF; CDR3 length: 15; clone size: few; V gene: TRBV6-5; J gene: TRBJ1-5; D gene: TRBD1
CDR3 DNA: TGCAGCGGCATCCGGGACAGGGTAATGAACACTGAAGCTTTCTTT; CDR3 protein: CSGIRDRVMNTEAFF; CDR3 length: 15; clone size: .; V gene: TRBV29-1; J gene: TRBJ1-1; D gene: TRBD1
CDR3 DNA: TGTGCCAGCAGCCGGGCGGGGGGGTACGAGCAGTACTTC; CDR3 protein: CASSRAGGYEQYF; CDR3 length: 13; clone size: once; V gene: TRBV5-4; J gene: TRBJ2-7; D gene: TRBD2
CDR3 DNA: TGCAGCGTTGAAGATCGGAAACTTGATGGGAGTGAAAAACTGTTTTTT; CDR3 protein: CSVEDRKLDGSEKLFF; CDR3 length: 16; clone size: .; V gene: TRBV29-1; J gene: TRBJ1-4; D gene: .
CDR3 DNA: TGTGCCAGCAGTGAAGGCTTAGGGGGCGGCACCGGGGAGCTGTTTTTT; CDR3 protein: CASSEGLGGGTGELFF; CDR3 length: 16; clone size: .; V gene: TRBV6-1; J gene: TRBJ2-2; D gene: TRBD1
CDR3 DNA: TGTGCCAGCAGCTTAGTAGGCGGGACGGTCACCGGGGAGCTGTTTTTT; CDR3 protein: CASSLVGGTVTGELFF; CDR3 length: 16; clone size: once; V gene: TRBV7-9; J gene: TRBJ2-2; D gene: .
CDR3 DNA: TGTGCCAGCGCCCTGAGGGGCAATCAGCCCCAGCATTTT; CDR3 protein: CASALRGNQPQHF; CDR3 length: 13; clone size: .; V gene: TRBV6-5; J gene: TRBJ1-5; D gene: .
CDR3 DNA: TGTGCCAGCAGCCAAGGGCAGGGCCCCACAGATACGCAGTATTTT; CDR3 protein: CASSQGQGPTDTQYF; CDR3 length: 15; clone size: .; V gene: TRBV3-1/TRBV3-2; J gene: TRBJ2-3; D gene: .
CDR3 DNA: TGTGCCAGCGCTACACGGACAGGGATCGATGGCTACACCTTC; CDR3 protein: CASATRTGIDGYTF; CDR3 length: 14; clone size: .; V gene: TRBV25-1; J gene: TRBJ1-2; D gene: TRBD1
CDR3 DNA: TGTGCCAGTAACCCACTAGGACAGGGGAATTCACCCCTCCACTTT; CDR3 protein: CASNPLGQGNSPLHF; CDR3 length: 15; clone size: medium-sized; V gene: TRBV19; J gene: TRBJ1-6; D gene: TRBD1
CDR3 DNA: TGTGCCAGCAGCCCCCTGACTAGCGGGGGGGCGACAGATACGCAGTATTTT; CDR3 protein: CASSPLTSGGATDTQYF; CDR3 length: 17; clone size: few; V gene: TRBV5-5; J gene: TRBJ2-3; D gene: TRBD2
CDR3 DNA: TGTGCCAGCATTTCGGCAGGGATTCGTCCTCTCGTAGGAAACACCATATATTTT; CDR3 protein: CASISAGIRPLVGNTIYF; CDR3 length: 18; clone size: .; V gene: TRBV28; J gene: TRBJ1-3; D gene: .
CDR3 DNA: TGTGCCAGCAGCGCCTATCCGGGACAGGGCAATGGCTACACCTTC; CDR3 protein: CASSAYPGQGNGYTF; CDR3 length: 15; clone size: .; V gene: TRBV13; J gene: TRBJ1-2; D gene: TRBD1
CDR3 DNA: TGTGCCAGCACCACCACAGGCACAGATACGCAGTATTTT; CDR3 protein: CASTTTGTDTQYF; CDR3 length: 13; clone size: .; V gene: TRBV3-1/TRBV3-2; J gene: TRBJ2-3; D gene: .
CDR3 DNA: TGCGCCAGCAGCCCGTACCAAGAGACCCAGTACTTC; CDR3 protein: CASSPYQETQYF; CDR3 length: 12; clone size: .; V gene: TRBV5-1; J gene: TRBJ2-5; D gene: .
CDR3 DNA: TGTGCCAGCAGCAATGGTCCGGGCTCCTACGAGCAGTACTTC; CDR3 protein: CASSNGPGSYEQYF; CDR3 length: 14; clone size: .; V gene: TRBV6-5; J gene: TRBJ2-7; D gene: .
CDR3 DNA: TGTGCCAGCAGTTCGGACGGGGGCTCCTATAATTCACCCCTCCACTTT; CDR3 protein: CASSSDGGSYNSPLHF; CDR3 length: 16; clone size: .; V gene: TRBV6-5; J gene: TRBJ1-6; D gene: .
CDR3 DNA: TGTGCCAGCTCACCCCTGGACAGGGTCCGTTTTTATGGCTACACCTTC; CDR3 protein: CASSPLDRVRFYGYTF; CDR3 length: 16; clone size: .; V gene: TRBV18; J gene: TRBJ1-2; D gene: TRBD1
CDR3 DNA: TGCGCCAGCAGCCTTCGACTAGCGGGAGTCAACGAGCAGTACTTC; CDR3 protein: CASSLRLAGVNEQYF; CDR3 length: 15; clone size: few; V gene: TRBV5-1; J gene: TRBJ2-7; D gene: TRBD2
CDR3 DNA: TGTGCCAGCAGTACCACCGGGACAGGGGCCCCCTACAATGAGCAGTTCTTC; CDR3 protein: CASSTTGTGAPYNEQFF; CDR3 length: 17; clone size: .; V gene: TRBV28; J gene: TRBJ2-1; D gene: TRBD1
CDR3 DNA: TGTGCCAGCAGCGTACTTGTTTCAGGGGGTACAGGGGAGCTGTTTTTT; CDR3 protein: CASSVLVSGGTGELFF; CDR3 length: 16; clone size: few; V gene: TRBV9; J gene: TRBJ2-2; D gene: TRBD1
CDR3 DNA: TGTGCCAGCAGACTACAGGGGGCCGGCAATCAGCCCCAGCATTTT; CDR3 protein: CASRLQGAGNQPQHF; CDR3 length: 15; clone size: .; V gene: TRBV6-5; J gene: TRBJ1-5; D gene: TRBD1
CDR3 DNA: TGTGCCAGCAGTGCAACGGGACTAGCGAACATTCAGTACTTC; CDR3 protein: CASSATGLANIQYF; CDR3 length: 14; clone size: few; V gene: TRBV2; J gene: TRBJ2-4; D gene: TRBD2
CDR3 DNA: TGTGCCAGCAGCACCCCTCGTGTCCACTCGGATAATTCACCCCTCCACTTT; CDR3 protein: CASSTPRVHSDNSPLHF; CDR3 length: 17; clone size: .; V gene: TRBV7-9; J gene: TRBJ1-6; D gene: .
CDR3 DNA: TGTGCCAGCAGTTCACCCGGGACAGGGACTAGCGTCAGCTCCTACAATGAGCAGTTCTTC; CDR3 protein: CASSSPGTGTSVSSYNEQFF; CDR3 length: 20; clone size: .; V gene: TRBV28; J gene: TRBJ2-1; D gene: .
CDR3 DNA: TGTGCCAGTAGTATCCTCACTAGCGGGACATACAATGAGCAGTTCTTC; CDR3 protein: CASSILTSGTYNEQFF; CDR3 length: 16; clone size: .; V gene: TRBV19; J gene: TRBJ2-1; D gene: TRBD2
CDR3 DNA: TGTGCCAGCAGCCAACACTACGAGCAGTACTTC; CDR3 protein: CASSQHYEQYF; CDR3 length: 11; clone size: .; V gene: TRBV14; J gene: TRBJ2-7; D gene: .
CDR3 DNA: TGTGCCAGCAGTCCTTTCCACGAGCAGTACTTC; CDR3 protein: CASSPFHEQYF; CDR3 length: 11; clone size: few; V gene: TRBV11-2; J gene: TRBJ2-7; D gene: .